The clone carrying this T cell receptor beta chain was found a few times. The antigen is not known. Deletions cut 3 bases from V and 2 bases from J, with 20 bases between. In germline, CDR1 is MNHEY, CDR2 SMNVEV (reference sequence). This CDR3 comprises 17 residues. These data are taken from a study of CD8 T cells in ankylosing spondylitis. Study outcomes and limitations: Apparently characteristic of ankylosing spondylitis blood was a TCR beta motif (roughly eight highly homologous variants).

Each CDR3 protein is one row after TCRdb ran MiXCR on the 5' RACE reads. Of over 700,000 distinct CDR3 sequences detected, 15% to 20% appear once; the ten largest clones hold 15% to 20%. This chain connects TRBV27 to TRBJ2-7; tentative D call: TRBD1 (6 bases). The TCR sequence derives from a male donor with ankylosing spondylitis. Material for sequencing was blood, either unsorted or a sorted T cell fraction (not recorded which). This CDR3 is CASSFSPFRDTTYEQYF. For the CDR3, the DNA is TGTGCCAGCAGTTTCTCGCCATTCCGGGACACAACCTACGAGCAGTACTTC.